This TCR beta chain was retrieved from a study of CD8 T cells in Susac syndrome. Points from the study as a whole: The TCR sequencing and HLA analysis in the study involved a relatively small number of individuals, as the study acknowledged.

RNA totalling roughly 0.45 to 1 ug underwent reverse transcription with random hexamers. An immunoSEQ multiplex PCR generated amplified TCR beta CDR3 products spanning 54 Vbeta and 13 Jbeta. MiXCR, run by TCRdb on the immunoSEQ multiplex PCR reads, gives a single entry per CDR3 protein. This sample has about 200,000 distinct CDR3 sequences; roughly nine tenths occur once, and the top ten carry approximately 0.13%. The CDR3 is 14 residues long. V shed 1 base and J shed 5 bases, with 12 bases lying between them. Germline V CDR1 and CDR2: SGHDT, YYEEEE. Worth noting for this clonotype: What it binds is unknown.

The multiple sclerosis controls were treatment-naive patients, and their relapsing-remitting disease was stable or active. TEMRA cells underwent FACS enrichment and CD8+ and CD4+ T cells underwent negative isolation. The sequencing input was CD8+ T cells from PBMCs. The chain carries TRBV5-6 and TRBJ2-5; possible D gene TRBD2, 6 bases. This receptor was obtained from a human donor with multiple sclerosis. The CDR3 DNA reads TGTGCCAGCAGCTTGACTAGCATCCGGGAGACCCAGTACTTC. It yields the protein CASSLTSIRETQYF.